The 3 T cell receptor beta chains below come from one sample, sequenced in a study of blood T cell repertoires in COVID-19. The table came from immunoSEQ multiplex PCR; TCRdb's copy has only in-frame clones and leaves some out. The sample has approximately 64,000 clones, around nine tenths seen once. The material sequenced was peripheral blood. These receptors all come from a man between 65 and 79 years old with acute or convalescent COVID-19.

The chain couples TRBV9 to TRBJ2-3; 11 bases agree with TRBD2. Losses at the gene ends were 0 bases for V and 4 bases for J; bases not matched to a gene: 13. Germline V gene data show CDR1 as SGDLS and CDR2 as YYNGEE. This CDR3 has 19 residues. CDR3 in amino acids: CASSVDPSSSGGASDTQYF. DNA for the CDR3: TGTGCCAGCAGCGTAGACCCCTCAAGTAGCGGGGGGGCGTCAGATACGCAGTATTTT. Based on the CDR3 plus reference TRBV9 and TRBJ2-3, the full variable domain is DSGVTQTPKHLITATGQRVTLRCSPRSGDLSVYWYQQSLDQGLQFLIQYYNGEERAKGNILERFSAQQFPDLHSELNLSSLELGDSALYFCASSVDPSSSGGASDTQYFGPGTRLTVL.

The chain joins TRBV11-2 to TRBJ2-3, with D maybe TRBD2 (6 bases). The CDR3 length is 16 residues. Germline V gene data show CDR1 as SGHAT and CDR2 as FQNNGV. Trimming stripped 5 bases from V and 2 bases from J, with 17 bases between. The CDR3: CASSTSRDSFTDTQYF. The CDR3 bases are TGTGCCAGCAGCACTAGCCGGGACTCCTTCACAGATACGCAGTATTTT. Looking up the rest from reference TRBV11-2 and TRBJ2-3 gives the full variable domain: EAGVAQSPRYKIIEKRQSVAFWCNPISGHATLYWYQQILGQGPKLLIQFQNNGVVDDSQLPKDRFSAERLKGVDSTLKIQPAKLEDSAVYLCASSTSRDSFTDTQYFGPGTRLTVL.

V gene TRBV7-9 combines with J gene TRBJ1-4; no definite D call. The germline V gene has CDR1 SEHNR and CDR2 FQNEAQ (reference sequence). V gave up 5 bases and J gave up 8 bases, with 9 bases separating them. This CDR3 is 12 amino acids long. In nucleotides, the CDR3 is TGTGCCAGCAGCCCAAGAGGGGAAAAACTGTTTTTT. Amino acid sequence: CASSPRGEKLFF.